The 22 T cell receptor beta chains presented below share a single source sample, sequenced in a study of CD8 T cells in Susac syndrome. With random hexamers, reverse transcription was performed on about 0.5 to 1 ug of RNA. Each CDR3 protein gets one entry after TCRdb re-called the immunoSEQ multiplex PCR reads with MiXCR. Here the sample spans 150,000 to 160,000 distinct CDR3 sequences, about 95% being singletons. The material sequenced was CD4+ T cells from PBMCs. These receptors came from a human donor with Susac syndrome.

V usage is TRBV29-1 and J usage is TRBJ1-2; D ambiguous. Germline lookup yields CDR1 SQVTM and CDR2 ANQGSEA. The CDR3 loop spans 12 amino acids. With 2 bases removed from V and 4 bases from J, the gap between germline ends came to 8 bases. CDR3: CSVERVLYGYTF. CDR3 sequence (DNA): TGCAGCGTTGAACGGGTTCTCTATGGCTACACCTTC.

The V call is TRBV2, the J call TRBJ2-7; 8 bases are shared with TRBD1. The junction had 1 base not matched to a gene; V was cut back by 6 bases and J by 0 bases. The CDR3 sequence is 13 residues long. Per germline, CDR1 SNHLY and CDR2 FYNNEI. The CDR3 DNA reads TGTGCCAGCAGGGGGACAGGCTCCTACGAGCAGTACTTC. Translated: CASRGTGSYEQYF. Looking up the rest from reference TRBV2 and TRBJ2-7 gives the full variable domain: EPEVTQTPSHQVTQMGQEVILRCVPISNHLYFYWYRQILGQKVEFLVSFYNNEISEKSEIFDDQFSVERPDGSNFTLKIRSTKLEDSAMYFCASRGTGSYEQYFGPGTRLTVT.

The chain joins TRBV10-2 to TRBJ1-6; no firm D call. The CDR3 loop spans 12 amino acids. V was cut by 4 bases and J by 7 bases, with 5 bases left in between. In germline, CDR1 is WSHSY, CDR2 SAAADI. CDR3 nucleotide sequence: TGCGCCAGCAGTGGGGAGAATTCACCCCTCCACTTT. It encodes CASSGENSPLHF.

V usage is TRBV3-1 and J usage is TRBJ1-2; D call uncertain. CDR1 is LGHDT, CDR2 YNNKEL, per germline (reference sequence). Trimming removed 5 bases from V and 4 bases from J, with 11 bases in between. The CDR3 covers 13 residues. The CDR3 sequence is CASSAEETYGYTF. CDR3 coding DNA: TGTGCCAGCAGCGCCGAAGAGACCTATGGCTACACCTTC.

The chain uses TRBV6-5 and TRBJ1-3; D is undetermined. Germline V gives CDR1 MNHEY, CDR2 SVGAGI. The CDR3 extends over 15 amino acids. The V end lost 0 bases, the J end lost 0 bases, and 6 bases lay between the germline ends. The CDR3 region is CASSYSPGSGNTIYF. The CDR3 nucleotides are TGTGCCAGCAGTTACTCTCCGGGCTCTGGAAACACCATATATTTT.

The chain joins TRBV20-1 to TRBJ2-3; the match to TRBD2 covers 9 bases. The CDR3 loop spans 15 amino acids. The V and J ends lost 6 bases and 0 bases, in that order; junction bases with no gene match: 7. Germline V CDR1 and CDR2: DFQATT, SNEGSKA (reference sequence). The CDR3 sequence: CSAPLAGGSTDTQYF. CDR3 sequence (DNA): TGCAGTGCCCCGCTGGCGGGGGGGAGCACAGATACGCAGTATTTT.

The J gene is TRBJ1-2, the V gene TRBV20-1; maybe TRBD1 (5 bases). Trimming took off 3 bases at V and 8 bases at J, with 16 bases between the two ends. The CDR3 is 13 amino acids. Germline V gives CDR1 DFQATT, CDR2 SNEGSKA (reference sequence). CDR3 in amino acids: CSASPTGVGGYTF. The CDR3 DNA reads as TGCAGTGCTAGCCCCACAGGCGTAGGGGGCTACACCTTC.

The chain is built from TRBV6-1 and TRBJ1-2, with D possibly TRBD1 on 5 matching bases. This CDR3 region has 15 residues. CDR1 is MNHNS and CDR2 is SASEGT in the germline V gene. Trimming cost V 1 base and J 9 bases, with 18 bases left between them. The CDR3 coding sequence is TGTGCCAGCAGTGAAGGAGGGACTCGTACTATGCGCTACACCTTC. Amino acids: CASSEGGTRTMRYTF.

This rearrangement joins TRBV4-2 to TRBJ1-1; unclear D gene. The CDR3 is 13 amino acids. Trimming pared 3 bases from V and 7 bases from J, leaving 12 bases between. Germline lookup yields CDR1 LGHNA and CDR2 YNFKEQ. The CDR3 region is CASSQDPAGEAFF. DNA for the CDR3: TGTGCCAGCAGCCAGGACCCGGCCGGTGAAGCTTTCTTT.

V is TRBV18 and J is TRBJ2-7; possibly TRBD1 or TRBD2 for D (5 bases each). CDR1 is KGHSH and CDR2 is LQKENI in the germline V gene. The V end was cut by 3 bases, the J end by 7 bases, with 19 bases between. The CDR3 contains 15 residues. This CDR3 reads CASSPSLDSGGEQYF. CDR3 bases: TGTGCCAGCTCACCGAGCCTCGACAGTGGAGGAGAGCAGTACTTC.

The chain uses TRBV15 and TRBJ2-7; tentatively, D is TRBD1 (6 bases). The CDR3 is made up of 15 amino acids. Looked up from germline, CDR1 is LNHNV and CDR2 is YYDKDF (reference sequence). With 4 bases removed from V and 6 bases from J, the gap between germline ends came to 19 bases. This CDR3 reads CATSNGAGASSEQYF. The CDR3 DNA is TGTGCCACCAGCAACGGGGCAGGGGCTTCCAGCGAGCAGTACTTC.

The chain combines TRBV5-5 with TRBJ2-5; D might be TRBD2 (5 bases). With 0 bases removed from V and 1 base from J, the gap between germline ends came to 10 bases. Looked up from germline, CDR1 is SGHKS and CDR2 is YYEKEE (reference sequence). CDR3 length equals 15 residues. CDR3 coding DNA: TGTGCCAGCAGCTTGGATCGGGGTTCCCAAGAGACCCAGTACTTC. Translating it yields CASSLDRGSQETQYF.

This clonotype was observed a single time. The genes are TRBV6-2 or TRBV6-3 and TRBJ2-3, with TRBD2 matching over 10 bases. Unmatched junction bases numbered 0, after V lost 5 bases and J lost 1 base. CDR3 length: 14 residues. Germline CDR1 MNHEY, CDR2 SVGEGT. The CDR3 is CASSGTSGTDTQYF. For the CDR3, the DNA is TGTGCCAGCAGTGGGACTAGCGGCACAGATACGCAGTATTTT.

The chain employs TRBV7-2 and TRBJ1-2; TRBD1 aligns across 10 bases. This CDR3 is built from 16 residues. V trimming: 2 bases; J trimming: 6 bases; junction bases outside the gene matches: 9. Germline-derived CDR1 and CDR2 are SGHTA and FQGNSA. The CDR3 here is CASSLHRAGTGDGYTF. The DNA of the CDR3 is TGTGCCAGCAGCTTACACCGCGCCGGGACAGGGGATGGCTACACCTTC.

The V gene is TRBV4-2, the J gene TRBJ2-5; D is possibly TRBD2 (6 bases). The CDR3 spans 17 residues. CDR1 is LGHNA, CDR2 YNFKEQ, per germline. V lost 0 bases and J lost 2, with 16 bases in between. CDR3 loop: CASSQDLIGLAQETQYF. The CDR3 DNA sequence: TGTGCCAGCAGCCAAGATTTAATCGGGCTAGCGCAAGAGACCCAGTACTTC.

The chain joins TRBV7-2 to TRBJ2-7; TRBD2 matches at 8 bases. V was pared by 6 bases and J by 5 bases, with 6 bases of the junction left unmatched. This CDR3 is 13 amino acids long. Germline values: CDR1 SGHTA, CDR2 FQGNSA. Here the CDR3 reads CASSRGLAHEQYF. In DNA form, the CDR3 reads TGTGCCAGCAGTCGCGGACTAGCCCACGAGCAGTACTTC.

The CDR3 DNA follows: TGCGCCAGCAGCTTAATAGGCCTTCCCGGGGAGACCCAGTACTTC. It specifies CASSLIGLPGETQYF. The chain uses TRBV5-1 and TRBJ2-5; D is uncertain. Germline CDR1 is SGHRS and CDR2 is YFSETQ. The CDR3 covers 15 residues. Trimming removed 2 bases at V and 5 bases at J, with 16 bases between. The whole variable domain, filled in from reference TRBV5-1 and TRBJ2-5, reads KAGVTQTPRYLIKTRGQQVTLSCSPISGHRSVSWYQQTPGQGLQFLFEYFSETQRNKGNFPGRFSGRQFSNSRSEMNVSTLELGDSALYLCASSLIGLPGETQYFGPGTRLLVL.

The J gene is TRBJ2-7, the V gene TRBV29-1, with 9 bases fitting TRBD1. The germline gives CDR1 SQVTM, CDR2 ANQGSEA. V was pared by 4 bases and J by 5 bases, with 6 bases of the junction left unmatched. The CDR3 covers 13 residues. CDR3 DNA: TGCAGCGTTGTAAGGGACAGGGTCAACGAGCAGTACTTC. Translated, it gives CSVVRDRVNEQYF.

This rearrangement joins TRBV20-1 to TRBJ2-3; 9 bases map to TRBD2. This CDR3 region has 14 residues. CDR1 and CDR2 (germline): DFQATT, SNEGSKA (reference sequence). CDR3 sequence (DNA): TGCAGCGGACTAGCGAGAGTTTCCACAGATACGCAGTATTTT. Protein: CSGLARVSTDTQYF.

This clonotype appeared once. V gene TRBV7-6 combines with J gene TRBJ2-5; 11 bases align to TRBD1. The germline V gene has CDR1 SGHVS and CDR2 FNYEAQ. V was clipped by 4 bases and J by 4 bases; unmatched bases: 2. The CDR3 runs to 14 residues. CDR3 region: CASSYGQGAETQYF. The CDR3, as DNA: TGTGCCAGCAGCTACGGACAGGGGGCAGAGACCCAGTACTTC.

The chain links TRBV15 to TRBJ2-7; D is perhaps TRBD1 (6 bases). The CDR3 has 13 amino acids. Germline CDR1 is LNHNV and CDR2 is YYDKDF (reference sequence). The V end was cut by 6 bases, the J end by 4 bases, with 13 bases between. The CDR3 loop is CATSGQSPYEQYF. CDR3 DNA sequence: TGTGCCACCAGTGGACAGTCCCCTTACGAGCAGTACTTC.

The V gene is TRBV14, the J gene TRBJ2-7; D is tentatively TRBD1 or TRBD2 (5 bases each). This CDR3 contains 14 residues. Between the trimmed V and J ends, which lost 3 bases and 7 bases, there was a span of 16 bases. Germline loops: CDR1 SGHDN, CDR2 FVKESK. The CDR3 DNA follows: TGTGCCAGCAGCCACCCGTCGGGGCCGGGGGAGCAGTACTTC. Its protein product is CASSHPSGPGEQYF.